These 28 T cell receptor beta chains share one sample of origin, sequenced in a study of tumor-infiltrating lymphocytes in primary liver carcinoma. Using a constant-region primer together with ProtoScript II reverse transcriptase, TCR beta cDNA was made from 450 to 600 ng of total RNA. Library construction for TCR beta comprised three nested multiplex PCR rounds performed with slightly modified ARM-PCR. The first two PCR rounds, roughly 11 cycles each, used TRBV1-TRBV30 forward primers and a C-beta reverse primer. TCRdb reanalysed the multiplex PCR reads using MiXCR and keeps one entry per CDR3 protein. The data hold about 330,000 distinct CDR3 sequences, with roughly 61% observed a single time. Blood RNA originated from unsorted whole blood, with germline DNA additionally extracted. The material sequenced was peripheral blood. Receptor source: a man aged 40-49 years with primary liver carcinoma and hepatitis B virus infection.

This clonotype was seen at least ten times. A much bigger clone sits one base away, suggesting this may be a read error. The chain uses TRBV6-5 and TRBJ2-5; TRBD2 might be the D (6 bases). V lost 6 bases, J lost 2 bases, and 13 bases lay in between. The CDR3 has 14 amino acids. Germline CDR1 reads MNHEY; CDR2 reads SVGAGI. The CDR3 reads CASSSAAGQETQYF. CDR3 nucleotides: TGTGCCAGCAGCTCCGCGGCGGGGCAAGAGACCCAGTACTTC.

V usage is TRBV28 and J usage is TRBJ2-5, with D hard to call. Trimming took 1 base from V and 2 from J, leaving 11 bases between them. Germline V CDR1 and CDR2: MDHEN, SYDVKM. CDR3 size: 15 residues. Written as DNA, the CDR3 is TGTGCCAGCAGTTTATACATGACACAGCAAGAGACCCAGTACTTC. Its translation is CASSLYMTQQETQYF.

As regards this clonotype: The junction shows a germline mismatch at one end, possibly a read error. The CDR3 bases are TGTGCCAGCAGCACCGGGACTAGCATCGTTGGTACCGGGGAGCTGCCTTTT. This gives the protein CASSTGTSIVGTGELPF. The genes are TRBV6-2 or TRBV6-3 and TRBJ2-2, with 9 bases aligning to TRBD2. The CDR3 runs to 17 residues. CDR1 is MNHEY and CDR2 is SVGEGT in the germline V gene.

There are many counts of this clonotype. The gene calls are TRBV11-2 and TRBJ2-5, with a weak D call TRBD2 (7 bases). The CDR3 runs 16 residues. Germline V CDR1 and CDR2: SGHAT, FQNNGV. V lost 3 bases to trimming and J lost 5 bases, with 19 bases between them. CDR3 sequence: CASSLQGWGGSETQYF. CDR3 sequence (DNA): TGTGCCAGCAGCTTGCAAGGGTGGGGGGGCTCGGAGACCCAGTACTTC.

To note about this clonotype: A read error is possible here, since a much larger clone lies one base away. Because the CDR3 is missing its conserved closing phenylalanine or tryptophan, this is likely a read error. Written as DNA, the CDR3 is TGCAGCGTTGAGCCCCTTAAAGTGGGGCTAGGGAACATTCAGTACCTC. Amino acid sequence: CSVEPLKVGLGNIQYL. V usage is TRBV29-1 and J usage is TRBJ2-4, with D possibly matching TRBD1 (5 bases). This CDR3 is built from 16 residues. Germline lookup yields CDR1 SQVTM and CDR2 ANQGSEA. Trimming left V 3 bases short and J 7 bases short, with 22 bases between.

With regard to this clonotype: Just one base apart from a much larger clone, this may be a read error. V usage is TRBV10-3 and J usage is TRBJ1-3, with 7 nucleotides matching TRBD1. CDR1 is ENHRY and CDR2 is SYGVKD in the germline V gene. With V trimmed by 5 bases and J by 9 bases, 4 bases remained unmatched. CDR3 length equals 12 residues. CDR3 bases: TGTGCCATCAGTCGACAGGGCCGCACCATATATTTT. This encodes CAISRQGRTIYF.

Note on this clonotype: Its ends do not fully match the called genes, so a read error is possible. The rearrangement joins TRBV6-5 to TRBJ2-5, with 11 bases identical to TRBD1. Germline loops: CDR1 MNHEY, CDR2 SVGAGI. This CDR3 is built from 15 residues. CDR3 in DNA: TGTGCCAGCAGACGCGGTTGGGACAGGGGGGAGACCCGGTACTTC. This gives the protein CASRRGWDRGETRYF.

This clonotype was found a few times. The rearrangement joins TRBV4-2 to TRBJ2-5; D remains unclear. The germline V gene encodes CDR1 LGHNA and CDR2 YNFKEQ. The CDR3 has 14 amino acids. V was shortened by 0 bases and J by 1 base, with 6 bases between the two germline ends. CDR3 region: CASSQDLTQETQYF. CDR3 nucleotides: TGTGCCAGCAGCCAAGATCTCACCCAAGAGACCCAGTACTTC.

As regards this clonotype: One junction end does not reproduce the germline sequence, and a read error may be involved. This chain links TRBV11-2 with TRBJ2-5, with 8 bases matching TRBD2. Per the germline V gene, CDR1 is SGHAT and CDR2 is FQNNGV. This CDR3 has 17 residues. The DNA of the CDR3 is TGTGCCAACAGCTTAGTAGCTAGCGGGTCCATACAAGGGACCCAGTACTTC. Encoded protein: CANSLVASGSIQGTQYF.

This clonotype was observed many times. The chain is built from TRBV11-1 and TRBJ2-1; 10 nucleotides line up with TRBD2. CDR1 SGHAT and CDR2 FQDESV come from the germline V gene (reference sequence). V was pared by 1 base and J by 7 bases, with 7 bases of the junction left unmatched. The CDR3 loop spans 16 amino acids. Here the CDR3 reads CASSLGAGGQKNEQFF. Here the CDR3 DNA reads TGTGCCAGCAGCTTAGGAGCGGGAGGGCAGAAAAATGAGCAGTTCTTC.

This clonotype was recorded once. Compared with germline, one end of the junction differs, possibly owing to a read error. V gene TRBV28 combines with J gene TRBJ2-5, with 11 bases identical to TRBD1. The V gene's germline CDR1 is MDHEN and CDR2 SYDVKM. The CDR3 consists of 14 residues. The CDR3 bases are TGTGCCAGCAGTCGGACAGGGGGCATAGAGGCCCAGTACTTC. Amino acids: CASSRTGGIEAQYF.

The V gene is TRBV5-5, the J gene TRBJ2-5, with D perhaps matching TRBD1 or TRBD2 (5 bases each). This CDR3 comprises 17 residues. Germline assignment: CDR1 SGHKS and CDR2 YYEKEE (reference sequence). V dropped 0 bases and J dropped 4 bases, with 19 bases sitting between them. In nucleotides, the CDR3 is TGTGCCAGCAGCTTGGAGTGGGGGAACTTTTCATCAGAGACCCAGTACTTC. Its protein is CASSLEWGNFSSETQYF.

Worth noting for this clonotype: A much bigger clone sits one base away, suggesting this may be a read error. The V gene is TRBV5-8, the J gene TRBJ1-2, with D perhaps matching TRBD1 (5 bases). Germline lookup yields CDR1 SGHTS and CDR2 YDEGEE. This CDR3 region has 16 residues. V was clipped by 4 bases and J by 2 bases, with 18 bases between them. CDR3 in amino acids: CASSLWVQVANYGYTF. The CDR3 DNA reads TGTGCCAGCAGCCTTTGGGTACAGGTCGCGAACTATGGCTACACCTTC.

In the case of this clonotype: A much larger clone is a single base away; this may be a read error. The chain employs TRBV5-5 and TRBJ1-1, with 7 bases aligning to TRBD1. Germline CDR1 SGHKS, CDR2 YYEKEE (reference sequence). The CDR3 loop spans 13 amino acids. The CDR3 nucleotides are TGTGCCAACAGCTGGGGACAGCATGCATATGCTTTCTTT. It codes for CANSWGQHAYAFF.

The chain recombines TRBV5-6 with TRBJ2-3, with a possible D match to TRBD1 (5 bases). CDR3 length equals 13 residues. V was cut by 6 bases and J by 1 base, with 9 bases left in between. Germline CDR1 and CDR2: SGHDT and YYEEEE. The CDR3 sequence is CASTSQGTDTQYF. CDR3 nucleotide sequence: TGTGCCAGCACCTCACAGGGCACAGATACGCAGTATTTT.

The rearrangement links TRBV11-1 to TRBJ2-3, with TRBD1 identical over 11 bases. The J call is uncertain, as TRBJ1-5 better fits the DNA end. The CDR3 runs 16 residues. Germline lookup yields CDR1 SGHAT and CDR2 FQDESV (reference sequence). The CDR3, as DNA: TGTGCCAGCATCCATACCGGGACAGGGGGAACAGATACGCAGCATTTT. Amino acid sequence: CASIHTGTGGTDTQHF.

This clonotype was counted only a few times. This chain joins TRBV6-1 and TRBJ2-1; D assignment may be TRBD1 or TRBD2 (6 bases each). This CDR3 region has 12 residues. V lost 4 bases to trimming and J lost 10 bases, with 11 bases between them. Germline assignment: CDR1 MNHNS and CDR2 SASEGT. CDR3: CASSVWGAEQFF. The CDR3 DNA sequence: TGTGCCAGCAGTGTGTGGGGGGCCGAGCAGTTCTTC.

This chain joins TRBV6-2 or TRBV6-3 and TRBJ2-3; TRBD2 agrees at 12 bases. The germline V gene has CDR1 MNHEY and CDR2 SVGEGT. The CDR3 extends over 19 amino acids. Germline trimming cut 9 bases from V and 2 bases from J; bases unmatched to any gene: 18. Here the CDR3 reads CARGYPDDLAGGDTDTQYF. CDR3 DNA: TGTGCCAGGGGTTACCCGGACGATCTAGCGGGAGGGGACACAGATACGCAGTATTTT.

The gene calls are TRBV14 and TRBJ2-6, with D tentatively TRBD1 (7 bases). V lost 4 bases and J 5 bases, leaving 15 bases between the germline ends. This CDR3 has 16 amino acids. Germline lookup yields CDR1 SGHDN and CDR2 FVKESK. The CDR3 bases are TGTGCCAGCAGCCGGATGACAGGGACTTGGGCCAACGTCCTGACTTTC. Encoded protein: CASSRMTGTWANVLTF.

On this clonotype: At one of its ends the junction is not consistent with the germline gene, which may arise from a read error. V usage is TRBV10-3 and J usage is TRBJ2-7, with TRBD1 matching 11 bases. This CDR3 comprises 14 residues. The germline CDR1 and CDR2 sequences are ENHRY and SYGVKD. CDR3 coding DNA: TGTGCCATCGGAACCGGGACAGGGGGTGAAGAGCAGTATTTC. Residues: CAIGTGTGGEEQYF.

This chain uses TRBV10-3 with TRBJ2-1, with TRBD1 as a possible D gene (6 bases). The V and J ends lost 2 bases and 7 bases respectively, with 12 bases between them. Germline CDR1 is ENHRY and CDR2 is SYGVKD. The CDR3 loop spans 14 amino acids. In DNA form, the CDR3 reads TGTGCCATCAGTGAGGGGGGCGTTGTTAATGAGCAGTTCTTC. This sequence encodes CAISEGGVVNEQFF.

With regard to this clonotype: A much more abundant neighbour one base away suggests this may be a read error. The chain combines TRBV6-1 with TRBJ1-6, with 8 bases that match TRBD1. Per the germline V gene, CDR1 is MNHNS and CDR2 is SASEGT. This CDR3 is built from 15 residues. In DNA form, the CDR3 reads TGTGCCAGCAGGGCAGACAGGGGCTATAATTCACTCCTCCACTTT. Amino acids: CASRADRGYNSLLHF.

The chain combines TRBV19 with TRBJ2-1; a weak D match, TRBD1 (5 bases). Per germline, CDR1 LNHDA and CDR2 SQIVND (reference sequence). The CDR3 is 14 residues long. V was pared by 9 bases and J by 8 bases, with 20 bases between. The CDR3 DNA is TGTGCCAGCCGTTGGGGCTCCCCGAAGGATGAGCAGTTCTTC. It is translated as CASRWGSPKDEQFF.

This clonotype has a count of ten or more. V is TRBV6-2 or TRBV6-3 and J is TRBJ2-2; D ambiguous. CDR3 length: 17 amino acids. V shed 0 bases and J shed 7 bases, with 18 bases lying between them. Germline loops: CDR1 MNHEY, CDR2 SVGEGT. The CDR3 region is CASSYSPVTPLFGELFF. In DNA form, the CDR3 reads TGTGCCAGCAGTTACTCACCAGTTACACCGTTATTCGGGGAGCTGTTTTTT.

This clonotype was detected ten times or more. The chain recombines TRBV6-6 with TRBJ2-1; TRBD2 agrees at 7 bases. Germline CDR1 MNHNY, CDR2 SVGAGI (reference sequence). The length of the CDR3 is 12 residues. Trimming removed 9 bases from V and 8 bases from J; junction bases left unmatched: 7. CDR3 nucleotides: TGTGCCAGACCGCCGGCGGGAGATGAGCAGTTCTTC. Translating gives CARPPAGDEQFF.

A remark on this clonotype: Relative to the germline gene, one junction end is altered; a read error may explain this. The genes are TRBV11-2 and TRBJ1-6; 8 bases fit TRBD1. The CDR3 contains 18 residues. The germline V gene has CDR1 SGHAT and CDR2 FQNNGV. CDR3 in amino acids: CASSLTGGYGSYNSLLHF. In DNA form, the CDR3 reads TGTGCCAGCAGCCTAACAGGGGGGTATGGATCCTATAATTCACTCCTCCATTTC. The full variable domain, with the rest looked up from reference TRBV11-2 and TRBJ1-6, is EAGVAQSPRYKIIEKRQSVAFWCNPISGHATLYWYQQILGQGPKLLIQFQNNGVVDDSQLPKDRFSAERLKGVDSTLKIQPAKLEDSAVYLCASSLTGGYGSYNSLLHFGNGTRLTVT.

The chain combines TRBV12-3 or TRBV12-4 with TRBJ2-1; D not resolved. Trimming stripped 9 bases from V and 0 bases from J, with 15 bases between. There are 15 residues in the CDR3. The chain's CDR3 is CARNHRRVSYNEQFF. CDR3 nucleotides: TGTGCCAGGAACCACAGACGGGTCTCCTACAATGAGCAGTTCTTC.

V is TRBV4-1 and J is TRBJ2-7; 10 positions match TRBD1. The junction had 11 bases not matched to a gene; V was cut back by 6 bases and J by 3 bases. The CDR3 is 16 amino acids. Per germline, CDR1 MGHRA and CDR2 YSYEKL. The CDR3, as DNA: TGCGCCAGCAGGCTAACAGGGGACAGGGGCCTCTACGAGCAGTACTTC. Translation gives CASRLTGDRGLYEQYF.